These 28 T cell receptor beta chains were sequenced from one sample in a study of T cells after yellow fever vaccination. One entry per CDR3 protein, called by TCRdb with MiXCR from the 5' RACE reads. The sample has approximately 450,000 distinct CDR3 sequences; under 20% are singletons. The sequenced sample was PBMCs, obtained before the yellow fever booster vaccination. The receptors were sampled from a man aged 18 to 29 who received the YFV17D yellow fever vaccine.

This clonotype came up a few times. The CDR3 nucleotides read TGCGCCAGCCGCGGGGGAGACACAGGGAACAATCAGCCCCAGCATTTT. Its translation: CASRGGDTGNNQPQHF. The chain uses TRBV5-1 and TRBJ1-5; TRBD1 might be the D (6 bases). The CDR3 is made up of 16 amino acids. From germline, CDR1 is SGHRS and CDR2 YFSETQ. The ends were cut back, 7 bases at V and 3 bases at J, with 20 bases in the middle.

The J gene is TRBJ2-5, the V gene TRBV3-1; no firm D call. V was shortened by 0 bases and J by 2 bases, with 10 bases between the two germline ends. Germline V gives CDR1 LGHDT, CDR2 YNNKEL (reference sequence). This CDR3 spans 15 amino acids. CDR3: CASSQEWRNQETQYF. The CDR3 DNA follows: TGTGCCAGCAGCCAAGAATGGCGCAATCAAGAGACCCAGTACTTC.

The chain uses TRBV5-1 and TRBJ2-3; 7 bases are shared with TRBD2. J was trimmed by 7 bases and V by 0 bases; bases with no gene match: 5. Germline values: CDR1 SGHRS, CDR2 YFSETQ. The CDR3 consists of 14 residues. CDR3 bases: TGCGCCAGCAGCTTGGCGGGAGGTGCCAATACGCAGTATTTT. Protein sequence: CASSLAGGANTQYF. Full variable domain (missing parts from reference TRBV5-1 and TRBJ2-3): KAGVTQTPRYLIKTRGQQVTLSCSPISGHRSVSWYQQTPGQGLQFLFEYFSETQRNKGNFPGRFSGRQFSNSRSEMNVSTLELGDSALYLCASSLAGGANTQYFGPGTRLTVL.

This clonotype was detected a few times. The chain combines TRBV28 with TRBJ1-2; D remains ambiguous. V lost 6 bases and J lost 1, with 6 bases in between. The CDR3 is 12 amino acids. CDR1 is MDHEN, CDR2 SYDVKM, per germline. DNA for the CDR3: TGTGCCAGCAGACCTTATAACTATGGCTACACCTTC. Its protein is CASRPYNYGYTF.

The rearrangement links TRBV24-1 to TRBJ2-5, with D possibly being TRBD1 or TRBD2 (5 bases each). V was clipped by 7 bases and J by 5 bases, with 10 bases between them. CDR1 and CDR2 from the germline V gene are KGHDR and SFDVKD. The CDR3 is 12 residues long. CDR3 in DNA: TGTGCCACCAGCTCCGAGGGGGAGACCCAGTACTTC. Translating it yields CATSSEGETQYF.

This clonotype was observed a handful of times. The V call is TRBV12-3 or TRBV12-4, the J call TRBJ2-2, with D unclear. Trimming took 7 bases from V and 6 from J, leaving 15 bases between them. The CDR3 consists of 14 residues. In DNA, the CDR3 is TGTGCCAGCATTTCGGCTGGGTTCCCCGGGGAGCTGTTTTTT. Protein: CASISAGFPGELFF.

The V and J genes are TRBV3-1 and TRBJ2-7; perhaps D is TRBD1 or TRBD2 (5 bases each). The germline V gene encodes CDR1 LGHDT and CDR2 YNNKEL (reference sequence). V was pared by 1 base and J by 7 bases, with 17 bases between. This CDR3 is built from 15 residues. The CDR3 sequence: CASSQAGSSWGEQYV. DNA of the CDR3: TGTGCCAGCAGCCAAGCAGGCAGTTCTTGGGGGGAGCAGTACGTC.

The V and J genes are TRBV7-2 and TRBJ2-7; 8 bases line up with TRBD2. From germline, CDR1 is SGHTA and CDR2 FQGNSA. The J segment lost 3 bases and the V segment lost 3 bases, leaving 13 bases of the junction unmatched. The CDR3 has 17 residues. CDR3 nucleotide sequence: TGTGCCAGCAGCTTCTCCGGGGGGGGCGCCTGGATCTACGAGCAGTACGTC. Its protein product is CASSFSGGGAWIYEQYV.

This clonotype showed up just a few times. This chain connects TRBV6-5 to TRBJ1-4; D unclear. CDR1 and CDR2 (germline): MNHEY, SVGAGI. CDR3 length equals 16 residues. Trimming removed 0 bases at V and 8 bases at J, with 16 bases between. Here the CDR3 DNA reads TGTGCCAGCAGTTACTCCCGCGCAGGAATATTGGAAAAACTGTTTTTT. This translates into CASSYSRAGILEKLFF.

The CDR3 DNA reads TGCGCCAGCACCCTAGGGGGTCACCCGAGCTACAATGAGCAGTTCTTC. Translation: CASTLGGHPSYNEQFF. The chain recombines TRBV4-1 with TRBJ2-1; tentative D call: TRBD1 (6 bases). The germline V and J ends were trimmed by 7 bases and 3 bases, with 19 bases remaining between them. This CDR3 has 16 residues. Germline CDR1 MGHRA, CDR2 YSYEKL.

The chain combines TRBV6-1 with TRBJ2-7; D unclear. The CDR3 has 11 amino acids. The germline gives CDR1 MNHNS, CDR2 SASEGT. Trimming took off 4 bases at V and 2 bases at J, with 3 bases between the two ends. The CDR3 is CASSAAYEQYF. The CDR3 DNA sequence: TGTGCCAGCAGTGCGGCCTACGAGCAGTACTTC.

V and J are TRBV7-2 and TRBJ2-2; 9 nucleotides match TRBD1. CDR1 is SGHTA and CDR2 is FQGNSA in the germline V gene. The trim removed 10 bases at V and 1 base at J, leaving 7 bases unmatched. CDR3 size: 15 residues. The DNA for the CDR3 is TGTGCCACGGAGACAGGGGGTCGGAACACCGGGGAGCTGTTTTTT. Residues: CATETGGRNTGELFF.

This clonotype was counted only a few times. The V call is TRBV11-2, the J call TRBJ1-1, with 8 bases lining up with TRBD1. The CDR3 covers 17 residues. Germline V gene data show CDR1 as SGHAT and CDR2 as FQNNGV. The V gene end was trimmed by 5 bases and the J gene end by 1 base; junction bases not matched to a gene: 12. The CDR3 DNA is TGTGCCAGCAGCGTTTATCGGACAGGGAAAAAGAACACTGAAGCTTTCTTT. Protein: CASSVYRTGKKNTEAFF.

The chain couples TRBV7-9 to TRBJ2-2; D gene ambiguous. The CDR3 is made up of 13 amino acids. V was trimmed by 5 bases and J by 3 bases, leaving 7 bases between them. The germline V gene has CDR1 SEHNR and CDR2 FQNEAQ (reference sequence). CDR3 in amino acids: CASSRPDTGELFF. The CDR3 coding sequence is TGTGCCAGCAGCCGACCGGACACCGGGGAGCTGTTTTTT.

This clonotype showed up just a few times. The gene calls are TRBV6-2 or TRBV6-3 and TRBJ2-3; 9 bases agree with TRBD2. CDR3 length equals 16 residues. Germline loops: CDR1 MNHEY, CDR2 SVGEGT. The trim removed 2 bases at V and 4 bases at J, leaving 7 bases unmatched. CDR3 protein: CASSYVYSGGADTQYF. CDR3 DNA: TGTGCCAGCAGTTACGTATATAGCGGGGGTGCAGATACGCAGTATTTT.

This clonotype has just a few counts. The chain is built from TRBV7-9 and TRBJ2-1; 9 bases are shared with TRBD2. Germline V gives CDR1 SEHNR, CDR2 FQNEAQ (reference sequence). This CDR3 has 19 amino acids. Trimming cost V 4 bases and J 0 bases; bases outside gene matches: 13. The CDR3 region has the DNA TGTGCCAGCAGCTCCACGAGCGGGGGGCCACGGAGCTCCTACAATGAGCAGTTCTTC. Protein product: CASSSTSGGPRSSYNEQFF.

This clonotype was observed a handful of times. This chain joins TRBV3-1 and TRBJ2-3, with 7 bases fitting TRBD2. Losses at the gene ends were 8 bases for V and 3 bases for J; bases not matched to a gene: 5. The CDR3 is 13 amino acids. Germline-derived CDR1 and CDR2 are LGHDT and YNNKEL (reference sequence). CDR3: CASGAGRTDTQYF. DNA of the CDR3: TGTGCCAGCGGAGCGGGGCGTACAGATACGCAGTATTTT.

The rearrangement uses TRBV6-5 and TRBJ2-2; the D gene is possibly TRBD1 (5 bases). This CDR3 region has 16 residues. V was clipped by 2 bases and J by 6 bases, with 16 bases between them. The germline CDR1 and CDR2 sequences are MNHEY and SVGAGI. This CDR3 reads CASSYGLAGPPGELFF. CDR3 nucleotide sequence: TGTGCCAGCAGTTACGGCTTGGCAGGGCCCCCCGGGGAGCTGTTTTTT.

CDR3 sequence: CASSRLRLDQETQYF. The DNA for the CDR3 is TGTGCCAGCAGTCGATTGAGGTTGGACCAAGAGACCCAGTACTTC. The chain combines TRBV7-9 with TRBJ2-5, with D uncertain. Trimming took 6 bases from V and 0 from J, leaving 14 bases between them. The CDR3 is 15 amino acids. Germline V gene data show CDR1 as SEHNR and CDR2 as FQNEAQ (reference sequence).

This clonotype was seen a handful of times. The rearrangement links TRBV27 to TRBJ1-5, with 8 bases aligning to TRBD1. Unmatched junction bases numbered 4, after V lost 3 bases and J lost 6 bases. The CDR3 runs 14 residues. CDR1 and CDR2 from the germline V gene are MNHEY and SMNVEV (reference sequence). CDR3 nucleotides: TGTGCCAGCAGTTTCCAGGGGGCGTCTCAGCCCCAGCATTTT. It yields the protein CASSFQGASQPQHF.

This clonotype was picked up a small number of times. The rearrangement links TRBV7-3 to TRBJ2-3; tentatively, D is TRBD2 (5 bases). The V and J ends lost 5 bases and 4 bases respectively, with 10 bases between them. The CDR3 has 13 residues. Germline lookup yields CDR1 SGHTA and CDR2 FQGTGA. This CDR3 is CASSPSQADTQYF. The CDR3 DNA reads as TGTGCCAGCAGCCCTAGCCAGGCAGATACGCAGTATTTT.

This clonotype was observed a handful of times. The chain carries TRBV29-1 and TRBJ2-3; D may correspond to TRBD1 or TRBD2 (6 bases each). This CDR3 spans 14 amino acids. Between the trimmed V and J ends, which lost 5 bases and 0 bases, there was a span of 12 bases. The germline V gene has CDR1 SQVTM and CDR2 ANQGSEA. The CDR3 region has the DNA TGCAGCGTTACACGGGGGCCGAGCACAGATACGCAGTATTTT. Protein sequence: CSVTRGPSTDTQYF.

A note on this clonotype: One end of the junction does not line up with germline, which may come from a read error. J is TRBJ2-5 and V is TRBV7-7; D ambiguous. CDR1 SSHAT and CDR2 FNYEAQ come from the germline V gene (reference sequence). CDR3 size: 15 residues. The chain's CDR3 is CASSLSGSTPETQYF. The CDR3 region has the DNA TGTGCTAGCAGCTTATCAGGCTCGACCCCCGAGACCCAGTACTTC.

Only a few counts were recorded for this clonotype. The chain employs TRBV4-2 and TRBJ2-7; D is undetermined. CDR1 is LGHNA, CDR2 YNFKEQ, per germline. CDR3 length: 15 residues. V was trimmed by 1 base and J by 3 bases, leaving 13 bases between them. The CDR3 DNA reads TGTGCCAGCAGCCAAGGATTTGGCATTCTCTACGAGCAGTACTTC. This codes for CASSQGFGILYEQYF.

The chain employs TRBV7-9 and TRBJ2-3; TRBD2 matches at 7 bases. CDR1 and CDR2 (germline): SEHNR, FQNEAQ (reference sequence). The CDR3 is made up of 17 amino acids. J lost 2 bases, V lost 6 bases, and 14 bases had no gene match. In nucleotides, the CDR3 is TGTGCCAGCAGTGCCGCCGGGACTACGCCCTACACAGATACGCAGTATTTT. It specifies CASSAAGTTPYTDTQYF.

The chain joins TRBV20-1 to TRBJ1-5; 11 bases are a match to TRBD1. Germline assignment: CDR1 DFQATT and CDR2 SNEGSKA (reference sequence). With V trimmed by 3 bases and J by 5 bases, 6 bases remained unmatched. The CDR3 is 15 amino acids. CDR3 protein: CSARDGTGGDQPQHF. CDR3 coding DNA: TGCAGTGCTAGGGACGGGACAGGGGGGGATCAGCCCCAGCATTTT.

V usage is TRBV5-4 and J usage is TRBJ2-1, with D perhaps TRBD2 (5 bases). Trimming took 2 bases from V and 6 from J, leaving 15 bases between them. CDR1 is SGHNT, CDR2 YYREEE, per germline (reference sequence). The CDR3 length is 15 residues. DNA for the CDR3: TGTGCCAGCAGCTTTCCGGAGCGGCGCCTCAATGAGCAGTTCTTC. Translation gives CASSFPERRLNEQFF. Full variable domain (remainder filled in from reference TRBV5-4 and TRBJ2-1): ETGVTQSPTHLIKTRGQQVTLRCSSQSGHNTVSWYQQALGQGPQFIFQYYREEENGRGNFPPRFSGLQFPNYSSELNVNALELDDSALYLCASSFPERRLNEQFFGPGTRLTVL.

V is TRBV7-9 and J is TRBJ2-3; 12 bases are a match to TRBD1. Losses at the gene ends were 8 bases for V and 4 bases for J; bases not matched to a gene: 7. The length of the CDR3 is 15 residues. The V gene's germline CDR1 is SEHNR and CDR2 FQNEAQ (reference sequence). The CDR3 reads CASVGQGASSDTQYF. DNA for the CDR3: TGTGCCAGCGTGGGACAGGGGGCTTCATCAGATACGCAGTATTTT.